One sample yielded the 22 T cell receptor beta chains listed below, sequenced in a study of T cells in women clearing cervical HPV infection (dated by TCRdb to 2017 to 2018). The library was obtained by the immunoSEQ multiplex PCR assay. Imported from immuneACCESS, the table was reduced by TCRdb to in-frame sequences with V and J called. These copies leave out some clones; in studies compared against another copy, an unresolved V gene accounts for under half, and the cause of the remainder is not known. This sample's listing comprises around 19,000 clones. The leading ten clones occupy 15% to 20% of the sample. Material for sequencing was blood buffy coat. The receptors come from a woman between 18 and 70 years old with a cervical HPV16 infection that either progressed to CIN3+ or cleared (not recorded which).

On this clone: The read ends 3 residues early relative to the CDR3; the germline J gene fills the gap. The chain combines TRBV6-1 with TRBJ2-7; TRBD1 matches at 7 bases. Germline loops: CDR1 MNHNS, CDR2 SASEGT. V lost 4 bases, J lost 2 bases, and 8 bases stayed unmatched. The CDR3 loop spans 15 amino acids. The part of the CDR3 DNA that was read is TGTGCCAGCAGTGTCGGGACAGCCGAACCCTACGAG. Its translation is CASSVGTAEPYE. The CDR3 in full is CASSVGTAEPYEQYF.

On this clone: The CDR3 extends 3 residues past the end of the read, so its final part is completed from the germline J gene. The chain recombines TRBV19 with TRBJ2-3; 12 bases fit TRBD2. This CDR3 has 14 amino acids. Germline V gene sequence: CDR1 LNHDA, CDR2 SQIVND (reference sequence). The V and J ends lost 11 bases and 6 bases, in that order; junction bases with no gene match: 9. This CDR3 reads CASRLAGGRDTQYF. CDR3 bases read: TGTGCCTCTCGGCTAGCGGGGGGGAGGGATACG.

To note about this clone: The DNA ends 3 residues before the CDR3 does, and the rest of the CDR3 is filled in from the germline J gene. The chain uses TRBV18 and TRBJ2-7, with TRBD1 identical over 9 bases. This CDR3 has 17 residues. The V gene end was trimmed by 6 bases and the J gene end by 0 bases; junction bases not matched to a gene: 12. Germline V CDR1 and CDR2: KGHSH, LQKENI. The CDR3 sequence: CASSPKQGQGVSYEQYF. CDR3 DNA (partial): TGTGCCAGCTCTCCAAAACAGGGACAGGGTGTCTCCTACGAG.

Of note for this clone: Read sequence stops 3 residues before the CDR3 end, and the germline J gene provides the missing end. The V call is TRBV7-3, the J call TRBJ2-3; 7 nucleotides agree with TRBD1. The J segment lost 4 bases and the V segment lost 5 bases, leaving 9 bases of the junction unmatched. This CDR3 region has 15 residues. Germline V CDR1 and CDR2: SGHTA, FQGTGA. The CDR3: CASSATGAYADTQYF. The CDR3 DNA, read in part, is TGTGCCAGCAGCGCTACAGGGGCGTACGCAGATACG.

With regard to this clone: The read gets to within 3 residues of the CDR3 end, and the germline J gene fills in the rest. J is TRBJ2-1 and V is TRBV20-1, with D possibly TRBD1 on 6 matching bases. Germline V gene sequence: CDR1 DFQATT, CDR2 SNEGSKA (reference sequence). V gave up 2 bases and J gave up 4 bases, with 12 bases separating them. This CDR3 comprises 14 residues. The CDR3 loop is CSARTYREYNEQFF. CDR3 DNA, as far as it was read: TGCAGTGCTAGAACATACAGGGAGTACAATGAG.

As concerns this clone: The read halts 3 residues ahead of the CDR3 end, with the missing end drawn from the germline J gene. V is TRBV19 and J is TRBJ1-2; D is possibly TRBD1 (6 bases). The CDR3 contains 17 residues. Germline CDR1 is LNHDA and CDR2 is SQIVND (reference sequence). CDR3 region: CASTVLAGGISTDTYTF. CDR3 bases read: TGTGCCAGTACGGTCCTAGCGGGGGGCATAAGCACAGATACC.

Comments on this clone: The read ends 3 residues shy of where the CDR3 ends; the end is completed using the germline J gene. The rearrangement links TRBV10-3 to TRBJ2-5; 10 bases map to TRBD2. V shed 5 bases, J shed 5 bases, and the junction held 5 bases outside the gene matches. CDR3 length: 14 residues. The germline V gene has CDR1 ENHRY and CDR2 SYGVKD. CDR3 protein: CAISNSGGQETQYF. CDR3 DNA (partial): TGTGCCATCAGTAATAGCGGGGGGCAGGAGACC.

The CDR3 DNA, read in part, is TGTGCCAGCAGCTTAGATCCAGGGGGACACACTGAA. This translates into CASSLDPGGHTE. The whole CDR3 protein reads CASSLDPGGHTEAFF. The chain joins TRBV13 to TRBJ1-1, with TRBD1 matching over 7 bases. Read coverage stops 3 residues before the CDR3 terminus; the germline J gene supplies the remainder. CDR3 length: 15 residues. Germline trimming cut 1 base from V and 3 bases from J; bases unmatched to any gene: 5. Germline loops: CDR1 PRHDT, CDR2 FYEKMQ (reference sequence).

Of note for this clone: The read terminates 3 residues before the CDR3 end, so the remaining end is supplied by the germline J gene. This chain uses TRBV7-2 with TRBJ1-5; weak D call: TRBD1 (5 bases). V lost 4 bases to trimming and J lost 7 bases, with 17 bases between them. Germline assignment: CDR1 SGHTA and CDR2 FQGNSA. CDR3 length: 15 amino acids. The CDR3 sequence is CASSWVGGGDQPQHF. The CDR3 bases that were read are TGTGCCAGCAGCTGGGTTGGGGGGGGAGACCAGCCC.

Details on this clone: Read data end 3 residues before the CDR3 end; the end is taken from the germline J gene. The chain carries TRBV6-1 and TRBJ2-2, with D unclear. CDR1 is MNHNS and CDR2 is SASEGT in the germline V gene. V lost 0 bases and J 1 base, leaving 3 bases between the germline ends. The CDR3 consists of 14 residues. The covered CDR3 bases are TGTGCCAGCAGTGAAGCGCGGAACACCGGGGAG. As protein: CASSEARNTGE. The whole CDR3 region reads CASSEARNTGELFF.

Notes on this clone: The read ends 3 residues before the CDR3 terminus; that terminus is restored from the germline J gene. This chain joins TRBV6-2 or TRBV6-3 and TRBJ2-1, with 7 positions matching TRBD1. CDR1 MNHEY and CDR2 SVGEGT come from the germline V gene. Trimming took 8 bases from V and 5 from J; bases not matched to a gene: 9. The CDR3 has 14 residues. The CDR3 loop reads CASETGAFDNEQFF. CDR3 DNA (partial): TGTGCCAGCGAAACAGGGGCCTTCGACAATGAG.

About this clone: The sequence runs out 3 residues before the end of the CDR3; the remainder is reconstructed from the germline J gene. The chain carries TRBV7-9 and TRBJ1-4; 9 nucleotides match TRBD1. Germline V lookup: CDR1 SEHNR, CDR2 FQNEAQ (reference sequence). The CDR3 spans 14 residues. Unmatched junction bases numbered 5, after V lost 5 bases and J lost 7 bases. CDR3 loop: CASSPGQGTEKLFF. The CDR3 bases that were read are TGTGCCAGCAGCCCGGGACAGGGTACTGAAAAA.

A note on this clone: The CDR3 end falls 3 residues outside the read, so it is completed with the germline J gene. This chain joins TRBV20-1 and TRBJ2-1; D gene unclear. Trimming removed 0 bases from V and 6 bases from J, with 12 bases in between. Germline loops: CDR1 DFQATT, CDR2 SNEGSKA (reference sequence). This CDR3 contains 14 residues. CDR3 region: CSARDSKNFNEQFF. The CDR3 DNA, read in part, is TGCAGTGCTAGAGATTCAAAAAACTTCAATGAG.

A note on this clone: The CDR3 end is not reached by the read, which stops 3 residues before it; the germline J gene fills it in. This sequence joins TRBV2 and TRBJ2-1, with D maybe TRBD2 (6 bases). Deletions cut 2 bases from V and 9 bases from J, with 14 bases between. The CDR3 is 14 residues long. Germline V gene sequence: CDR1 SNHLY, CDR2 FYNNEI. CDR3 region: CASSEWRGQGEQFF. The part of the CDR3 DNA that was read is TGTGCCAGCAGTGAATGGAGGGGTCAGGGTGAG. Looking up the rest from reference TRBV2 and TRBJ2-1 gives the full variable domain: EPEVTQTPSHQVTQMGQEVILRCVPISNHLYFYWYRQILGQKVEFLVSFYNNEISEKSEIFDDQFSVERPDGSNFTLKIRSTKLEDSAMYFCASSEWRGQGEQFFGPGTRLTVL.

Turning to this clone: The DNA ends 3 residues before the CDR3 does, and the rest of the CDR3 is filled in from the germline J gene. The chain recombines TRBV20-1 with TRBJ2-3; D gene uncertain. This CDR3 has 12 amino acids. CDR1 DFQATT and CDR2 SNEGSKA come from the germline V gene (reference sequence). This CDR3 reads CSARVPQETQYF. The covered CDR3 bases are TGCAGTGCTAGAGTACCACAAGAGACG.

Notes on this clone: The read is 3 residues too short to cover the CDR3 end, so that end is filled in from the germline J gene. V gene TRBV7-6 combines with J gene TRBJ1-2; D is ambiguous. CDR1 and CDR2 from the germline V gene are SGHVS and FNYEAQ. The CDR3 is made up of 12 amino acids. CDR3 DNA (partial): TGTGCCAGCAGCTTAGCTCGCGGCGGG. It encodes CASSLARGG. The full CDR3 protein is CASSLARGGYTF.

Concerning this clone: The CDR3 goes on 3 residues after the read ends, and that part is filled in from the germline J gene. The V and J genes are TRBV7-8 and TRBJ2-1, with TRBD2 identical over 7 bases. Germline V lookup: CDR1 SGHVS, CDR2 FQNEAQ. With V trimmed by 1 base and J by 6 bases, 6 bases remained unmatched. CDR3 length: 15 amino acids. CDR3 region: CASSLEAGRGNEQFF. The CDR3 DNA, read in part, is TGTGCCAGCAGCTTAGAGGCAGGGAGGGGCAATGAG. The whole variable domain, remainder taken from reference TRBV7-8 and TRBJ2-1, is GAGVSQSPRYKVAKRGQDVALRCDPISGHVSLFWYQQALGQGPEFLTYFQNEAQLDKSGLPSDRFFAERPEGSVSTLKIQRTQQEDSAVYLCASSLEAGRGNEQFFGPGTRLTVL.

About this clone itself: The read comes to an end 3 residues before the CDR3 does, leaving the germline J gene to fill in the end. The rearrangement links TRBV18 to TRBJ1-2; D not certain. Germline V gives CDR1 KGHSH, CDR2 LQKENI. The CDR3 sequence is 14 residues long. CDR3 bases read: TGTGCCAGCTCACCGACTTCCGAAGGTTACGAC. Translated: CASSPTSEGYD. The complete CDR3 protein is CASSPTSEGYDYTF.

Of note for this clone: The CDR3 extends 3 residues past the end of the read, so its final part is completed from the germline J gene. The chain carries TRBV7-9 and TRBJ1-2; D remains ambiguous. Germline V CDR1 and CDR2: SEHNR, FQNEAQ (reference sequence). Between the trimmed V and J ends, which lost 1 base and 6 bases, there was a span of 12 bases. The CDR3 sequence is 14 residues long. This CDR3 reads CASSLDKGWNGYTF. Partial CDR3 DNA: TGTGCCAGCAGCTTAGACAAGGGTTGGAATGGC.

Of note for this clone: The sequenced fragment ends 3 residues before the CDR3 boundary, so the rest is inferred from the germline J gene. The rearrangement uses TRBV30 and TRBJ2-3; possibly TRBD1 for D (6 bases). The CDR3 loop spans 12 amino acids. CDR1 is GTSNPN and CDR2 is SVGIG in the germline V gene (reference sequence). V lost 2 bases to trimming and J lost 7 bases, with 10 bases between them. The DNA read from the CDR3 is TGTGCCTGGAGTCCGGGACAACATACG. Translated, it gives CAWSPGQHT. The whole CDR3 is CAWSPGQHTQYF. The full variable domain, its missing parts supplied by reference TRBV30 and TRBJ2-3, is SQTIHQWPATLVQPVGSPLSLECTVEGTSNPNLYWYRQAAGRGLQLLFYSVGIGQISSEVPQNLSASRPQDRQFILSSKKLLLSDSGFYLCAWSPGQHTQYFGPGTRLTVL.

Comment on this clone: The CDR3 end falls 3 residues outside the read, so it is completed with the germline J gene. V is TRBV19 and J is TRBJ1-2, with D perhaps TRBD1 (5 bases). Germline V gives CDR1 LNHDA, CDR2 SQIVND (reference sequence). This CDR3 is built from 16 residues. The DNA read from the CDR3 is TGTGCCAGTAGTCCCCAGGGACTAGCGGGGGGAGATACC. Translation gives CASSPQGLAGGDT. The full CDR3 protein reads CASSPQGLAGGDTYTF.

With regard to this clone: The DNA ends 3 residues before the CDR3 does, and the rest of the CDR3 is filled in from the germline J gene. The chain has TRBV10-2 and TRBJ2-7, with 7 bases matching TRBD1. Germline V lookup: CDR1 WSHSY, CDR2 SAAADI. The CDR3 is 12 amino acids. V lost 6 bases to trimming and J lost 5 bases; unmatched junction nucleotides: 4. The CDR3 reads CASRDRFDEQYF. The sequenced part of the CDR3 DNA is TGCGCCAGCAGGGACAGGTTTGACGAG.